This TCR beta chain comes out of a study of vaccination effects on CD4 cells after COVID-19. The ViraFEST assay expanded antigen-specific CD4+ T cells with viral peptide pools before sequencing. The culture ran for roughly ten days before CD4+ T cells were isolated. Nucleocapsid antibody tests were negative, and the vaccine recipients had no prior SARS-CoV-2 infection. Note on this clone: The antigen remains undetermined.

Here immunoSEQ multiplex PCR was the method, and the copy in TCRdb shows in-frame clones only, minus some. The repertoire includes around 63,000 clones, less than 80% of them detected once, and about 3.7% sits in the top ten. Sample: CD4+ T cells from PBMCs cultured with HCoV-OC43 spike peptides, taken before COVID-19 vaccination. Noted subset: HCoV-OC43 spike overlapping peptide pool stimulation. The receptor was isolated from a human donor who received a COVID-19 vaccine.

CDR3 region: CASSQGNVAGELFF. CDR3 DNA: TGTGCCAGCAGCCAAGGGAACGTCGCCGGGGAGCTGTTTTTT. The chain links TRBV3-1 (or the pseudogene TRBV3-2) to TRBJ2-2; D ambiguous. Germline assignment: CDR1 LGHDT and CDR2 YNNKEL (reference sequence). The CDR3 runs 14 residues. V shed 1 base and J shed 6 bases, with 9 bases lying between them.